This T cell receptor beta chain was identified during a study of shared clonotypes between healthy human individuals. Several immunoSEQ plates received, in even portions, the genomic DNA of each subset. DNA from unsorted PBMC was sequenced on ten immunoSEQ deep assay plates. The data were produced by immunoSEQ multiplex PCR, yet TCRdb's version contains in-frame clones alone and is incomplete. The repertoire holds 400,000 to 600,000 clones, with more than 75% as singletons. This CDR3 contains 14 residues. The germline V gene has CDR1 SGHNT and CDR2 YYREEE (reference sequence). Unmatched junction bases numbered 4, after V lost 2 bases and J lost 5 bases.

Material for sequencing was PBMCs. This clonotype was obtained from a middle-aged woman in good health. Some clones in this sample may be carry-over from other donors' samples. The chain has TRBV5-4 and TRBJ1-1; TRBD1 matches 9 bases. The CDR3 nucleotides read TGTGCCAGCAGCTTCGCCGGGACAGGGACTGAAGCTTTCTTT. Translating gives CASSFAGTGTEAFF.